The clone carrying this T cell receptor beta chain is medium-sized. TCRdb used MiXCR to reprocess the reads, holding one entry per CDR3 protein. The sample yields thousands of distinct CDR3 sequences, about a fifth seen once. The germline V and J ends were trimmed by 0 bases and 3 bases, with 11 bases remaining between them. This CDR3 has 15 residues. Germline lookup yields CDR1 SEHNR and CDR2 FQNEAQ (reference sequence). This sample stems from a study of liver allograft versus peripheral blood T cells. As for the study in general: Transplanted livers held T cell receptor repertoires, and these were compared with repertoires in recipients' peripheral blood.

The sequence derives from a human patient who had a liver transplant. Some T cells may trace back to the graft donor. The rearrangement joins TRBV7-9 to TRBJ1-1; D may be TRBD1 (5 bases). The CDR3 DNA is TGTGCCAGCAGCTTAGCGGGCAGGGATGACACTGAAGCTTTCTTT. Protein: CASSLAGRDDTEAFF. The whole variable domain, remainder taken from reference TRBV7-9 and TRBJ1-1, is DTGVSQNPRHKITKRGQNVTFRCDPISEHNRLYWYRQTLGQGPEFLTYFQNEAQLEKSRLLSDRFSAERPKGSFSTLEIQRTEQGDSAMYLCASSLAGRDDTEAFFGQGTRLTVV.